These 20 T cell receptor beta chains originate from one sample sequenced in a study of T cell responses to AZD1222 COVID-19 vaccine. The table came from immunoSEQ multiplex PCR; TCRdb's copy has only in-frame clones and leaves some out. The sample comprises 100,000 to 150,000 clones, less than 90% of which are singletons, and approximately 10% rests with the top ten. This sample comprised peripheral blood, obtained on day 0 of AZD1222 vaccination. These receptors were obtained from an adult in good health.

This rearrangement joins TRBV4-1 to TRBJ1-2; 11 nucleotides match TRBD1. This CDR3 has 16 residues. The germline V gene encodes CDR1 MGHRA and CDR2 YSYEKL. V was clipped by 8 bases and J by 2 bases; unmatched bases: 10. The CDR3 region is CASHSPGTGGNYGYTF. CDR3 nucleotide sequence: TGCGCCAGCCACTCACCCGGGACAGGGGGAAACTATGGCTACACCTTC.

The chain links TRBV6-5 to TRBJ1-2; a possible D gene is TRBD1 (5 bases). Looked up from germline, CDR1 is MNHEY and CDR2 is SVGAGI. This CDR3 contains 12 residues. V was clipped by 7 bases and J by 5 bases, with 11 bases between them. CDR3 sequence: CASTLGGYGYTF. CDR3 coding DNA: TGTGCCAGCACTCTGGGGGGGTATGGCTACACCTTC.

The chain employs TRBV7-9 and TRBJ2-3; TRBD2 matches 8 bases. The CDR3 runs to 15 residues. Germline V lookup: CDR1 SEHNR, CDR2 FQNEAQ (reference sequence). J lost 0 bases, V lost 6 bases, and 5 bases had no gene match. The CDR3: CASSSSGISTDTQYF. CDR3 DNA: TGTGCCAGCAGTAGTAGCGGGATTAGCACAGATACGCAGTATTTT. Combining the CDR3 with reference TRBV7-9 and TRBJ2-3 gives the whole variable domain DTGVSQNPRHKITKRGQNVTFRCDPISEHNRLYWYRQTLGQGPEFLTYFQNEAQLEKSRLLSDRFSAERPKGSFSTLEIQRTEQGDSAMYLCASSSSGISTDTQYFGPGTRLTVL.

The gene calls are TRBV28 and TRBJ2-7; 7 nucleotides line up with TRBD2. The junction had 19 bases not matched to a gene; V was cut back by 8 bases and J by 12 bases. Germline CDR1 and CDR2: MDHEN and SYDVKM. There are 14 residues in the CDR3. In nucleotides, the CDR3 is TGTGCCAGCCTTAGATCAGGGACTAAGGGAGACGGGTACTTC. This encodes CASLRSGTKGDGYF.

The rearrangement uses TRBV20-1 and TRBJ2-1; tentatively, D is TRBD2 (6 bases). The germline gives CDR1 DFQATT, CDR2 SNEGSKA (reference sequence). This CDR3 is 12 amino acids long. Trimming took off 3 bases at V and 9 bases at J, with 12 bases between the two ends. CDR3 sequence reads: CSASYGRGEQFF. In nucleotides, the CDR3 is TGCAGTGCTAGTTACGGGAGAGGTGAGCAGTTCTTC.

The chain employs TRBV7-8 and TRBJ1-6; 11 bases fit TRBD1. CDR3 length: 15 amino acids. V was clipped by 4 bases and J by 7 bases; unmatched bases: 3. Germline values: CDR1 SGHVS, CDR2 FQNEAQ. DNA for the CDR3: TGTGCCAGCAGCTCATGGACAGGGGGCAATTCACCCCTCCACTTT. It specifies CASSSWTGGNSPLHF.

J is TRBJ1-2 and V is TRBV14; no definite D call. The germline V gene encodes CDR1 SGHDN and CDR2 FVKESK. Trimming removed 2 bases from V and 8 bases from J, with 15 bases in between. The length of the CDR3 is 14 residues. The CDR3 here is CASSQSRQAHGYTF. The CDR3 coding sequence is TGTGCCAGCAGCCAATCCCGTCAGGCCCACGGCTACACCTTC.

The chain has TRBV5-5 and TRBJ2-3, with TRBD2 matching 7 bases. The CDR3 consists of 16 residues. V lost 3 bases and J lost 1; bases outside the gene matches: 8. The germline CDR1 and CDR2 sequences are SGHKS and YYEKEE (reference sequence). CDR3 coding DNA: TGTGCCAGCAGCTCCGGACGGAGCGGGGGCACAGATACGCAGTATTTT. Its translation is CASSSGRSGGTDTQYF.

The chain joins TRBV5-1 to TRBJ2-7; maybe TRBD2 (5 bases). Germline V gene sequence: CDR1 SGHRS, CDR2 YFSETQ. The CDR3 runs 15 residues. The V end was cut by 4 bases, the J end by 5 bases, with 19 bases between. CDR3: CASSPDSRKSHEQYF. DNA of the CDR3: TGCGCCAGCAGCCCGGACTCCCGGAAGTCCCACGAGCAGTACTTC.

The genes are TRBV28 and TRBJ2-7, with D hard to call. CDR1 MDHEN and CDR2 SYDVKM come from the germline V gene. The CDR3 is made up of 11 amino acids. Trimming removed 5 bases at V and 4 bases at J, with 6 bases between. In DNA form, the CDR3 reads TGTGCCAGCAGTATTATATACGAGCAGTACTTC. This translates into CASSIIYEQYF.

The chain couples TRBV28 to TRBJ2-6; 7 positions match TRBD1. The CDR3 covers 17 residues. V lost 6 bases and J lost 0; bases outside the gene matches: 8. The germline gives CDR1 MDHEN, CDR2 SYDVKM. DNA for the CDR3: TGTGCCAGCAGAGCCGGGACAGTGCTCTCTGGGGCCAACGTCCTGACTTTC. Translating gives CASRAGTVLSGANVLTF.

V usage is TRBV7-2 and J usage is TRBJ2-7; 9 bases line up with TRBD1. The CDR3 covers 15 residues. Germline trimming cut 3 bases from V and 4 bases from J; bases unmatched to any gene: 7. The germline CDR1 and CDR2 sequences are SGHTA and FQGNSA. CDR3 loop: CASSFSPGTGYEQYF. As DNA, the CDR3 is TGTGCCAGCAGCTTTAGCCCCGGGACAGGGTACGAGCAGTACTTC.

The rearrangement links TRBV7-3 to TRBJ2-1; D is perhaps TRBD1 (5 bases). This CDR3 region has 15 residues. V was clipped by 2 bases and J by 8 bases, with 16 bases between them. Germline loops: CDR1 SGHTA, CDR2 FQGTGA. This CDR3 reads CASSLGRRARDEQFF. For the CDR3, the DNA is TGTGCCAGCAGCTTAGGCAGGAGAGCCAGGGATGAGCAGTTCTTC.

V is TRBV11-2 and J is TRBJ2-7, with D unclear. The CDR3 is 11 residues long. Germline loops: CDR1 SGHAT, CDR2 FQNNGV. Trimming took off 4 bases at V and 4 bases at J, with 5 bases between the two ends. The CDR3 here is CASSSQYEQYF. The DNA of the CDR3 is TGTGCCAGCAGCTCCCAGTACGAGCAGTACTTC.

The chain recombines TRBV18 with TRBJ1-1; no reliable D call. CDR3 length: 12 amino acids. V was trimmed by 3 bases and J by 5 bases, leaving 7 bases between them. Germline V gene sequence: CDR1 KGHSH, CDR2 LQKENI. CDR3 in amino acids: CASSPGKTEAFF. CDR3 coding DNA: TGTGCCAGCTCACCCGGGAAAACTGAAGCTTTCTTT.

The rearrangement joins TRBV6-5 to TRBJ2-1; a weak D match, TRBD2 (5 bases). The CDR3 is 12 residues long. The V gene lost 6 bases and the J gene lost 10 bases, with 13 bases spanning the gap. The germline V gene encodes CDR1 MNHEY and CDR2 SVGAGI. CDR3 nucleotides: TGTGCCAGCAGGGCTGGAGGTAGGGAGCAGTTCTTC. As protein: CASRAGGREQFF.

V gene TRBV6-5 combines with J gene TRBJ2-1; 9 bases agree with TRBD2. There are 14 residues in the CDR3. CDR1 and CDR2 from the germline V gene are MNHEY and SVGAGI. After removal of 4 bases from V and 7 bases from J, the junction contained 5 bases not matched to a gene. The CDR3 DNA sequence: TGTGCCAGCAGTTCGCGCGGGAGGGTAAATGAGCAGTTCTTC. Translated: CASSSRGRVNEQFF.

J is TRBJ2-2 and V is TRBV5-1; 7 nucleotides agree with TRBD1. The junction had 1 base not matched to a gene; V was cut back by 4 bases and J by 4 bases. The CDR3 loop spans 13 amino acids. The germline gives CDR1 SGHRS, CDR2 YFSETQ. DNA of the CDR3: TGCGCCAGCAGCACAGGGGTCACCGGGGAGCTGTTTTTT. It is translated as CASSTGVTGELFF.

The rearrangement links TRBV5-1 to TRBJ2-1, with D perhaps matching TRBD1 (6 bases). The CDR3 consists of 14 residues. V was shortened by 4 bases and J by 4 bases, with 12 bases between the two germline ends. CDR1 SGHRS and CDR2 YFSETQ come from the germline V gene. CDR3 protein: CASSQRTEYNEQFF. CDR3 DNA sequence: TGCGCCAGCAGCCAACGGACAGAATACAATGAGCAGTTCTTC.

The rearrangement links TRBV19 to TRBJ1-2, with 9 nucleotides matching TRBD1. V lost 4 bases and J lost 4; bases outside the gene matches: 7. This CDR3 spans 15 amino acids. The germline CDR1 and CDR2 sequences are LNHDA and SQIVND (reference sequence). The CDR3 loop reads CASSTRTGASYGYTF. The CDR3 bases are TGTGCCAGTAGTACCAGGACAGGGGCAAGCTATGGCTACACCTTC.